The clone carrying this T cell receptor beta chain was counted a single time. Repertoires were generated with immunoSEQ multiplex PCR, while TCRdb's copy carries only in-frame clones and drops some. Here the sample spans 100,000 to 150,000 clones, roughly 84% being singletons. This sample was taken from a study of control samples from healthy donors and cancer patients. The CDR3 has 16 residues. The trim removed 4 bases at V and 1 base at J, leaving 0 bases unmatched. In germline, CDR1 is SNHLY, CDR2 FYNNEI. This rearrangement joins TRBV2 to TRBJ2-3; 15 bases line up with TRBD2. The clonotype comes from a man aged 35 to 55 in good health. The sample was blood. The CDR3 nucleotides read TGTGCCAGCAGTGGGACTAGCGGGGGGGGCACAGATACGCAGTATTTT. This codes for CASSGTSGGGTDTQYF.